This passage covers 18 T cell receptor beta chains from one sample sequenced in a study of blood T cell repertoires in COVID-19. Libraries were prepared by immunoSEQ multiplex PCR; TCRdb keeps only in-frame clonotypes and omits some of them. This table has 390,000 or so clones, around 87% appearing once. The specimen was PBMCs or T cells enriched from blood (not recorded which). Source of these receptors: a woman between 45 and 60 years old who had recovered from COVID-19.

The chain recombines TRBV7-2 with TRBJ1-6; D not certain. Germline values: CDR1 SGHTA, CDR2 FQGNSA. Trimming pared 4 bases from V and 0 bases from J, leaving 4 bases between. The CDR3 contains 14 residues. The CDR3 DNA follows: TGTGCCAGCAGCTCCAGCTCCTATAATTCACCCCTCCACTTT. Its translation is CASSSSSYNSPLHF.

The genes are TRBV6-2 or TRBV6-3 and TRBJ1-2; the D gene is possibly TRBD1 (6 bases). Looked up from germline, CDR1 is MNHEY and CDR2 is SVGEGT. V lost 2 bases to trimming and J lost 1 base, with 11 bases between them. This CDR3 has 15 residues. The CDR3 bases are TGTGCCAGCAGTTACGGGACACCAAATAACTATGGCTACACCTTC. Its protein is CASSYGTPNNYGYTF.

J is TRBJ1-1 and V is TRBV18; the D gene is possibly TRBD1 (6 bases). From germline, CDR1 is KGHSH and CDR2 LQKENI. This CDR3 is built from 16 residues. V gave up 0 bases and J gave up 6 bases, with 17 bases separating them. Here the CDR3 DNA reads TGTGCCAGCTCACCACCCGCGAGGGGGGGCAAGGCTGAAGCTTTCTTT. It is translated as CASSPPARGGKAEAFF.

This chain connects TRBV11-2 to TRBJ1-3, with 9 positions matching TRBD1. Germline CDR1 reads SGHAT; CDR2 reads FQNNGV. After removal of 5 bases from V and 3 bases from J, the junction contained 5 bases not matched to a gene. The CDR3 consists of 15 residues. CDR3 sequence (DNA): TGTGCCAGCAGCCGACAGGGGGTCTTTGGAAACACCATATATTTT. Translated: CASSRQGVFGNTIYF.

With respect to this clone: This sample includes further DNA sequences coding for the same CDR3. This chain links TRBV5-1 with TRBJ1-5; 7 bases are a match to TRBD1. Germline values: CDR1 SGHRS, CDR2 YFSETQ. J gave up 6 bases and V 0 bases, and 6 bases lay outside the gene matches. CDR3 size: 15 residues. The CDR3 region is CASSLEGASGQPQHF. CDR3 DNA sequence: TGCGCCAGCAGCTTGGAGGGGGCTTCAGGTCAGCCCCAGCATTTT.

The chain joins TRBV18 to TRBJ2-1, with TRBD1 matching 9 bases. The CDR3 consists of 16 residues. V lost 4 bases, J lost 2 bases, and 6 bases stayed unmatched. Germline CDR1 and CDR2: KGHSH and LQKENI. The CDR3 DNA sequence: TGTGCCAGCTCACGAGACACAGGGGGCGCCTACAATGAGCAGTTCTTC. Amino acid sequence: CASSRDTGGAYNEQFF.

The chain employs TRBV9 and TRBJ1-1; 7 nucleotides align to TRBD1. Germline loops: CDR1 SGDLS, CDR2 YYNGEE. V shed 3 bases and J 3 bases; nucleotides not matched to a gene: 8. The CDR3 consists of 15 residues. As DNA, the CDR3 is TGTGCCAGCAGCGCCTCCAGGGGGTGGGACACTGAAGCTTTCTTT. Translating it yields CASSASRGWDTEAFF.

The J gene is TRBJ1-2, the V gene TRBV12-3 or TRBV12-4, with D perhaps TRBD1 (5 bases). The ends were cut back, 6 bases at V and 4 bases at J, with 9 bases in the middle. The CDR3 is 12 residues long. DNA of the CDR3: TGTGCCAGCAGACGGGGGGTCTATGGCTACACCTTC. It is translated as CASRRGVYGYTF.

The rearrangement uses TRBV19 and TRBJ1-2; possible D gene TRBD1, 6 bases. The CDR3 has 16 amino acids. Looked up from germline, CDR1 is LNHDA and CDR2 is SQIVND (reference sequence). The V end lost 3 bases, the J end lost 0 bases, and 14 bases lay between the germline ends. CDR3: CASSILLGAANYGYTF. The CDR3 coding sequence is TGTGCCAGTAGTATCCTTCTGGGGGCAGCTAACTATGGCTACACCTTC.

Regarding this clone: Relative to the germline gene, one junction end is altered; a read error may explain this. The V call is TRBV7-7, the J call TRBJ2-7; 8 bases match TRBD2. This CDR3 comprises 15 residues. CDR1 and CDR2 (germline): SSHAT, FNYEAQ (reference sequence). The CDR3 protein is CASSLAAGGGYEQYF. The CDR3 nucleotides read TGTGCTAGCAGCTTAGCGGCGGGGGGTGGTTACGAGCAGTACTTC. The full variable domain, in which reference TRBV7-7 and TRBJ2-7 provide the parts outside the CDR3, is GAGVSQSPRYKVTKRGQDVTLRCDPISSHATLYWYQQALGQGPEFLTYFNYEAQPDKSGLPSDRFSAERPEGSISTLTIQRTEQRDSAMYRCASSLAAGGGYEQYFGPGTRLTVT.

The V and J genes are TRBV9 and TRBJ2-1, with D possibly TRBD1 on 6 matching bases. The V end was cut by 4 bases, the J end by 2 bases, with 16 bases between. CDR3 length: 16 amino acids. The germline V gene encodes CDR1 SGDLS and CDR2 YYNGEE. The CDR3: CASSTRQAFAYNEQFF. The CDR3 DNA reads TGTGCCAGCAGCACCCGACAGGCCTTTGCCTACAATGAGCAGTTCTTC.

The CDR3 bases are TGTGCCAGCATCAAAGCGGGGGGGTCTGGGACCCAGTACTTC. The encoded protein is CASIKAGGSGTQYF. The chain joins TRBV28 to TRBJ2-5; 10 positions agree with TRBD2. The V gene end was trimmed by 7 bases and the J gene end by 7 bases; junction bases not matched to a gene: 9. There are 14 residues in the CDR3. CDR1 and CDR2 from the germline V gene are MDHEN and SYDVKM.

This chain joins TRBV5-5 and TRBJ1-2; possibly TRBD1 for D (6 bases). Trimming cost V 0 bases and J 5 bases, with 11 bases left between them. Germline V gene sequence: CDR1 SGHKS, CDR2 YYEKEE (reference sequence). The CDR3 has 14 residues. This chain's CDR3 is CASSLGTDNYGYTF. CDR3 nucleotides: TGTGCCAGCAGCTTGGGGACAGATAATTATGGCTACACCTTC.

This clone has only a few counts. This chain connects TRBV27 to TRBJ1-1, with TRBD1 identical over 7 bases. V gave up 1 base and J gave up 7 bases; unmatched junction bases: 15. CDR1 is MNHEY, CDR2 SMNVEV, per germline (reference sequence). The CDR3 totals 17 residues. CDR3: CASSLFLGTGTAIEAFF. DNA of the CDR3: TGTGCCAGCAGTTTATTTTTGGGGACCGGGACAGCTATTGAAGCTTTCTTT.

This clone was detected only a few times. The rearrangement joins TRBV10-3 to TRBJ1-3, with a tentative D call TRBD1 (5 bases). Between the trimmed V and J ends, which lost 10 bases and 2 bases, there was a span of 27 bases. CDR1 is ENHRY and CDR2 is SYGVKD in the germline V gene. The CDR3 contains 18 residues. CDR3 sequence (DNA): TGTGCCACCGCAGAGGCCCGGGGGGGAGAGGGGCCTGGAAACACCATATATTTT. As protein: CATAEARGGEGPGNTIYF.

V and J are TRBV12-3 or TRBV12-4 and TRBJ2-7, with a possible D match to TRBD1 (5 bases). V was cut by 3 bases and J by 5 bases, with 8 bases left in between. This CDR3 has 12 residues. CDR3 bases: TGTGCCAGCAGTTTCACCAGGGACGAGCAGTACTTC. Translated, it gives CASSFTRDEQYF.

This clone was recorded a few times. The rearrangement uses TRBV2 and TRBJ2-5, with 8 bases matching TRBD1. This CDR3 contains 15 residues. Germline V CDR1 and CDR2: SNHLY, FYNNEI. V gave up 4 bases and J gave up 1 base; unmatched junction bases: 5. The CDR3 loop reads CASSVRTGRQETQYF. The CDR3 DNA reads TGTGCCAGCAGTGTACGGACAGGGCGCCAAGAGACCCAGTACTTC.

The chain recombines TRBV28 with TRBJ1-1; D might be TRBD1 (6 bases). The V end was cut by 6 bases, the J end by 7 bases, with 12 bases between. The CDR3 runs 12 residues. The germline V gene encodes CDR1 MDHEN and CDR2 SYDVKM. CDR3 DNA: TGTGCCAGCAGCCCAGGACAGAATGAAGCTTTCTTT. Translated, it gives CASSPGQNEAFF.